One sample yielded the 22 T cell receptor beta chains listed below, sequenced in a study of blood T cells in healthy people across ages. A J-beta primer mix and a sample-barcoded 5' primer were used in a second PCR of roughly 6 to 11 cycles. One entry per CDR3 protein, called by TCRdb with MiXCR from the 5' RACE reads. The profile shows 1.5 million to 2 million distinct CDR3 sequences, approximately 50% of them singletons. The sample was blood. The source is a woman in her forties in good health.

The CDR3 protein is CASSVTDRQANYGYTF. Here the CDR3 DNA reads TGTGCCAGCAGCGTAACCGACAGGCAAGCTAACTATGGCTACACCTTC. The V and J genes are TRBV9 and TRBJ1-2; TRBD1 might be the D (6 bases). V lost 1 base to trimming and J lost 0 bases, with 13 bases between them. Germline V gene sequence: CDR1 SGDLS, CDR2 YYNGEE. The CDR3 contains 16 residues. Together with reference TRBV9 and TRBJ1-2, the CDR3 gives the full variable domain: DSGVTQTPKHLITATGQRVTLRCSPRSGDLSVYWYQQSLDQGLQFLIQYYNGEERAKGNILERFSAQQFPDLHSELNLSSLELGDSALYFCASSVTDRQANYGYTFGSGTRLTVV.

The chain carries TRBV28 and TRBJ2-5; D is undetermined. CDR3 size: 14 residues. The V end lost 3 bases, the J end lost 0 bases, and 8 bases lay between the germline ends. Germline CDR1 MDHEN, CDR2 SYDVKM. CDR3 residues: CASSFTSDQETQYF. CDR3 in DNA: TGTGCCAGCAGTTTCACGAGCGACCAAGAGACCCAGTACTTC.

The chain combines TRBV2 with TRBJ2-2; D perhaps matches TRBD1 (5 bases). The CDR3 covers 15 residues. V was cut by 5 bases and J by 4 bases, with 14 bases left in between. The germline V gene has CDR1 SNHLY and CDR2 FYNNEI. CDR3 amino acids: CASSLTAGLTGELFF. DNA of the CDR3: TGTGCCAGCAGTCTTACGGCAGGGCTCACCGGGGAGCTGTTTTTT.

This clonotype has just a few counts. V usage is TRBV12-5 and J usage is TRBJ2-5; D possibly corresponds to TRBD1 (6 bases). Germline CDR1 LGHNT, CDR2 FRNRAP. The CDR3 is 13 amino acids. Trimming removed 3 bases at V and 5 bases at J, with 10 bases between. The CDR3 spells CASGFWGRETQYF. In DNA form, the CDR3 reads TGTGCTAGTGGTTTTTGGGGGCGGGAGACCCAGTACTTC.

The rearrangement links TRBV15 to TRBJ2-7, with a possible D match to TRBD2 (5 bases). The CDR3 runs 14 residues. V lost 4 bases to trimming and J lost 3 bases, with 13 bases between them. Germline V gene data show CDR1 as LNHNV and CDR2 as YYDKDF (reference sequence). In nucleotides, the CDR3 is TGTGCCACCAGCATCAATAGAGGGTTCTACGAGCAGTACTTC. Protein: CATSINRGFYEQYF.

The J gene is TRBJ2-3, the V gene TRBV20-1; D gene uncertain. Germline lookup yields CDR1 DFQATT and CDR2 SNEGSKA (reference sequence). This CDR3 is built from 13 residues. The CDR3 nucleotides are TGCAGGCCAATAAGTTCGGTCACAGATACGCAGTATTTT. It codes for CRPISSVTDTQYF.

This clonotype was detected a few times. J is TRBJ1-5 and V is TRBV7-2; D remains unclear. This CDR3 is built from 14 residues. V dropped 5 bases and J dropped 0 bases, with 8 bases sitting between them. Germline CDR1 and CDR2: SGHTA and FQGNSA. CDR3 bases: TGTGCCAGCAGCCGAGAGCATAGCAATCAGCCCCAGCATTTT. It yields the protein CASSREHSNQPQHF.

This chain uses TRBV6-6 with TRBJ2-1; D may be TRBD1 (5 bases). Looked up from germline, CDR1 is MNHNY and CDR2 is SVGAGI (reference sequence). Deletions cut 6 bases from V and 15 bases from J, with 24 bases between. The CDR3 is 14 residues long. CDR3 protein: CASSPGVAARGPFF. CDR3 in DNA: TGTGCCAGCAGCCCTGGGGTAGCTGCAAGGGGTCCGTTCTTC.

CDR3 bases: TGTGCCAGCAGGATGGACAGGGGGCATGATCAGCCCCAGCATTTT. It encodes CASRMDRGHDQPQHF. J is TRBJ1-5 and V is TRBV12-3 or TRBV12-4, with 11 positions matching TRBD1. The CDR3 spans 15 residues. The V and J ends lost 6 bases and 5 bases, in that order; junction bases with no gene match: 6.

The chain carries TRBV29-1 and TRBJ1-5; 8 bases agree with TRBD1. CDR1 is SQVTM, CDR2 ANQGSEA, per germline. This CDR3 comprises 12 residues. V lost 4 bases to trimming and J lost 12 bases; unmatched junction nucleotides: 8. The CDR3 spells CSVVTGGSLQHF. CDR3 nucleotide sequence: TGCAGCGTTGTAACAGGGGGATCTCTCCAGCATTTT.

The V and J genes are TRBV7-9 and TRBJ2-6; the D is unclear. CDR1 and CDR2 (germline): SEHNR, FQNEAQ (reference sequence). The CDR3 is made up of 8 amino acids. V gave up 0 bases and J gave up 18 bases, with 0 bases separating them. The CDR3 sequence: CASSLATF. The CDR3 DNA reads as TGTGCCAGCAGCTTAGCGACTTTC.

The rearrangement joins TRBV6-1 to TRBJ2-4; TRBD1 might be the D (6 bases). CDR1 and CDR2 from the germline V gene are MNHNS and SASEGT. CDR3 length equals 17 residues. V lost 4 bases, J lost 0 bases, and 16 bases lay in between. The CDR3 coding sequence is TGTGCCAGCAGTGCCGCAGGGGTCATGAGAGCCAAAAACATTCAGTACTTC. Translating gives CASSAAGVMRAKNIQYF.

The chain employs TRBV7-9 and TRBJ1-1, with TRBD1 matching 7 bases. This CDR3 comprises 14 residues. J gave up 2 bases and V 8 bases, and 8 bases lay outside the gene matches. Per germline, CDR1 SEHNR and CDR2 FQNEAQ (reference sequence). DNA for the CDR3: TGTGCCAGCCCTACAGGGGCCCTCAACACTGAAGCTTTCTTT. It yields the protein CASPTGALNTEAFF.

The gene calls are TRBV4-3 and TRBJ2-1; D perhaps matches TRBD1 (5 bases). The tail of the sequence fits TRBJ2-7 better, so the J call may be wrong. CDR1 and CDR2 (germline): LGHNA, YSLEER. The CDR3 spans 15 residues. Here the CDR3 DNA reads TGCGCCAGCAGCCAACAGGGTGGCTCCTACAATGAGCAGTACTTC. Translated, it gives CASSQQGGSYNEQYF.

The chain's CDR3 is CSEAGPDTQYF. The DNA for the CDR3 is TGCAGTGAGGCGGGGCCAGATACGCAGTATTTT. This chain uses TRBV20-1 with TRBJ2-3, with a weak D call TRBD2 (6 bases). Trimming left V 7 bases short and J 4 bases short, with 9 bases between. Per the germline V gene, CDR1 is DFQATT and CDR2 is SNEGSKA (reference sequence). The CDR3 spans 11 residues.

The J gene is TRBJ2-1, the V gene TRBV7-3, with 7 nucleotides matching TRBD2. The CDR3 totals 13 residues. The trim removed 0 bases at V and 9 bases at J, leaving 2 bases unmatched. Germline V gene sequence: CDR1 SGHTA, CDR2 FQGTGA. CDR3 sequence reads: CASSLTGGSEQFF. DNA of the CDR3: TGTGCCAGCAGCTTAACCGGGGGGTCTGAGCAGTTCTTC.

The CDR3: CASSPQQRANYGYTF. The CDR3 region has the DNA TGTGCCAGCAGTCCGCAACAGCGAGCTAACTATGGCTACACCTTC. The genes are TRBV27 and TRBJ1-2; D not certain. Trimming left V 5 bases short and J 0 bases short, with 13 bases between. Per the germline V gene, CDR1 is MNHEY and CDR2 is SMNVEV (reference sequence). The CDR3 consists of 15 residues.

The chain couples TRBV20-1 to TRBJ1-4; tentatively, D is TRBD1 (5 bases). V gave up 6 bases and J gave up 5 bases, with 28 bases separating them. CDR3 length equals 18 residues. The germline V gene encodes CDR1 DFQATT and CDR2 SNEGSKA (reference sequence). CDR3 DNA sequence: TGCAGTGCCGCAACCGGGACGGCCCCTTTTAAACCCAATGAAAAACTGTTTTTT. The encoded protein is CSAATGTAPFKPNEKLFF.

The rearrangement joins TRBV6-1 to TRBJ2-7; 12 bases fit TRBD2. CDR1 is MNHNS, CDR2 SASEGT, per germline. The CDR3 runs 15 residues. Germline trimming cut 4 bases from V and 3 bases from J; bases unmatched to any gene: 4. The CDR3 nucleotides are TGTGCCAGCAGTGCCCTAGCGGGGGGGATCTACGAGCAGTACTTC. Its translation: CASSALAGGIYEQYF.

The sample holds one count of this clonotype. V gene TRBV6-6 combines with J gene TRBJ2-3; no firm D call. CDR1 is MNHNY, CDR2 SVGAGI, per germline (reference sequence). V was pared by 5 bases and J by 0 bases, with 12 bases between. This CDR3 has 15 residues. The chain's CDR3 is CASSKTILSTDTQYF. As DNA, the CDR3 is TGTGCCAGCAGTAAAACTATACTGAGCACAGATACGCAGTATTTT.

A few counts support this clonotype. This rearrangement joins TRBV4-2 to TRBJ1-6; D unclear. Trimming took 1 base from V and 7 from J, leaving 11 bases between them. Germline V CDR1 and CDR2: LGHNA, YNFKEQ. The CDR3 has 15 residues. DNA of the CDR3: TGTGCCAGCAGCCAAGGCTCGGGTCCCAATTCACCCCTCCACTTT. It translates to CASSQGSGPNSPLHF.

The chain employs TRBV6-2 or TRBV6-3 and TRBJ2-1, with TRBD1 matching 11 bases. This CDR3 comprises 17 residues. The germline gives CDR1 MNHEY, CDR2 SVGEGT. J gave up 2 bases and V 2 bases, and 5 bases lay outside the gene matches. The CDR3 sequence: CASSYPAGQGAYNEQFF. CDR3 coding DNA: TGTGCCAGCAGTTACCCGGCGGGACAGGGGGCCTACAATGAGCAGTTCTTC.